The rows below give T cell receptor beta chains drawn from one sample of a study of T cells in localized non-small cell lung cancer. The method was immunoSEQ multiplex PCR; TCRdb's version includes in-frame clones alone and lacks a portion of them. The sample holds 50,000 or so clones; about 78% are singletons and the top ten take about 4.6%. The material was PBMCs, obtained before any cancer treatment. All receptors derive from a woman aged 35-75 years with stage II lung adenocarcinoma. Both conserved end residues are part of each CDR3. The D gene is left open where the match is weak. Expanded clones are given a class, and other clones once, few, many or no size at all.

V,D,size,J,DNA,CDR3
TRBV7-2,TRBD2,.,TRBJ2-6,TGTGCCAGCAGCTTAGCGGGGACTAGCGGGGCTGGGGCCAACGTCCTGACTTTC,CASSLAGTSGAGANVLTF
TRBV28,TRBD2,few,TRBJ2-2,TGTGCCAGCCTGTCGGGAGGGAACACCGGGGAGCTGTTTTTT,CASLSGGNTGELFF
TRBV7-9,TRBD1,.,TRBJ1-2,TGTGCCAGCAGCTGGGACAGGACCTCTAACTATGGCTACACCTTC,CASSWDRTSNYGYTF
TRBV18,TRBD1,.,TRBJ1-5,TGTGCCAGCTCACCATCAACAGGGGTTCAGCCCCAGCATTTT,CASSPSTGVQPQHF
TRBV29-1,.,once,TRBJ1-4,TGCAGCGTTCGGAGAAGTGGTAATGAAAAACTGTTTTTT,CSVRRSGNEKLFF
TRBV5-1,.,.,TRBJ1-3,TGCGCCAGCAGCTTGGGAGGGGTCTCTGGAAACACCATATATTTT,CASSLGGVSGNTIYF
TRBV6-4,TRBD1,.,TRBJ2-1,TGTGCCAGCAGTGACTCGATGCGAGCAGGGGGTAGCAATGAGCAGTTCTTC,CASSDSMRAGGSNEQFF
TRBV30,TRBD1,.,TRBJ2-5,TGTGCCCGGGGGGACAGGGCGGTGGAAGAGACCCAGTACTTC,CARGDRAVEETQYF
TRBV27,.,.,TRBJ2-2,TGTGCCAGCAGTCGTGCTGGGGCGAACACCGGGGAGCTGTTTTTT,CASSRAGANTGELFF
TRBV6-4,.,.,TRBJ1-1,TGTGCCAGCAGTGACTCGATGGGGTCTGAAGCTTTCTTT,CASSDSMGSEAFF
TRBV7-2,.,once,TRBJ2-7,TGTGCCAGCAGCTTATCAGGGTTCGGGTACGAGCAGTACTTC,CASSLSGFGYEQYF
TRBV4-1,.,.,TRBJ2-3,TGCGCCAGCAGCCCTCTTAGCCCGGATACGCAGTATTTT,CASSPLSPDTQYF
TRBV27,.,.,TRBJ1-5,TGTGCCAGCAGTTTAAACATTAATAGCAATCAGCCCCAGCATTTT,CASSLNINSNQPQHF
TRBV19,.,.,TRBJ1-1,TGTGCCAGTAGTATACCAGGACCTAGGAACACTGAAGCTTTCTTT,CASSIPGPRNTEAFF
TRBV6-6,.,.,TRBJ2-1,TGTGCCAGCAGTCGTACTGGGATCTCCTACAATGAGCAGTTCTTC,CASSRTGISYNEQFF
TRBV30,.,.,TRBJ1-1,TGTGCCTGGACCATAGGAGGGGCCAACCCGAACACTGAAGCTTTCTTT,CAWTIGGANPNTEAFF
TRBV10-3,.,.,TRBJ1-2,TGTGCCAACCTTTCGGACAGCCAAGCCGTCTATGGCTACACCTTC,CANLSDSQAVYGYTF
TRBV7-3,.,.,TRBJ2-3,TGTGCCAGCAGCCCGCTCCTAAACGCAGATACGCAGTATTTT,CASSPLLNADTQYF
TRBV5-1,.,.,TRBJ2-7,TGCGCCAGCAGGCCTCGCCAGGGCTCCTACGAGCAGTACTTC,CASRPRQGSYEQYF
TRBV7-9,TRBD1,.,TRBJ1-1,TGTGCCAGCAGCCAGGGGGACACTGAAGCTTTCTTT,CASSQGDTEAFF
TRBV7-6,.,.,TRBJ1-4,TGTGCCAGCAGCTTTAGCCCCTCAACTAATGAAAAACTGTTTTTT,CASSFSPSTNEKLFF
TRBV19,.,.,TRBJ1-5,TGTGCCAGTAGTAATGGAGGGAATCAGCCCCAGCATTTT,CASSNGGNQPQHF
TRBV6-5,.,.,TRBJ2-4,TGTGCCAGCACCGGACAAGGGGGGGCCAAAAACATTCAGTACTTC,CASTGQGGAKNIQYF
TRBV30,TRBD1,.,TRBJ1-1,TGTGCCTGGGGGGGGACAGCCCTTGAAGCTTTCTTT,CAWGGTALEAFF
TRBV4-1,.,.,TRBJ2-2,TGCGCCAGCAGCCAAGATGCGGGGTTAAACACCGGGGAGCTGTTTTTT,CASSQDAGLNTGELFF
TRBV30,.,.,TRBJ1-1,TGTGCCTGGAGCAGGCTTAACACTGAAGCTTTCTTT,CAWSRLNTEAFF
TRBV2,.,.,TRBJ2-1,TGTGCCAGCAGTGAGGCCGGTTCTTACAATGAGCAGTTCTTC,CASSEAGSYNEQFF
TRBV19,.,.,TRBJ1-5,TGTGCCAGTAACACAGGGAATAGCAATCAGCCCCAGCATTTT,CASNTGNSNQPQHF
TRBV5-4,.,.,TRBJ2-5,TGTGCCAGCAGCTTAGGGGCGGGCGAGACCCAGTACTTC,CASSLGAGETQYF
TRBV7-2,TRBD1,few,TRBJ1-5,TGTGCCAGCAGCTTAGCTCCCCAGGGGGCGCATCAGCCCCAGCATTTT,CASSLAPQGAHQPQHF
TRBV12-5,.,.,TRBJ2-7,TGTGCTAGTGCTCCATCCTGGGGGTTTTCAGGGTACGAGCAGTACTTC,CASAPSWGFSGYEQYF
TRBV9,TRBD1,.,TRBJ1-2,TGTGCCAGCAGCGTAGAAAGTCAGGGGGCGCAAGGCTACACCTTC,CASSVESQGAQGYTF
TRBV14,.,.,TRBJ1-1,TGTGCCAGCAGCCAAGATGGAACAGGGTTTGAAGCTTTCTTT,CASSQDGTGFEAFF
TRBV2,TRBD1,.,TRBJ1-2,TGTGCCAGCAGTGAAGCGGGACAGTCTGGCTACACCTTC,CASSEAGQSGYTF
TRBV6-6,.,.,TRBJ2-3,TGTGCCAGCAGGGAGGACAGCACAGATACGCAGTATTTT,CASREDSTDTQYF
TRBV6-5,TRBD1,.,TRBJ2-7,TGTGCCAGCAGTTCGATGGACAGGCTGGACTACGAGCAGTACTTC,CASSSMDRLDYEQYF
TRBV27,.,.,TRBJ1-2,TGTGCCAGCAGTTCCCGGGGGAGGGGAAGGGACTATGGCTACACCTTC,CASSSRGRGRDYGYTF
TRBV9,.,.,TRBJ1-5,TGTGCCAGCAGCGTAGACCTGGGGCAGCCCCAGCATTTT,CASSVDLGQPQHF
TRBV10-3,TRBD2,once,TRBJ2-1,TGTGCCATCACCCCTCTAGCGGGTTCGGCTGAGCAGTTCTTC,CAITPLAGSAEQFF
TRBV6-1,TRBD1,once,TRBJ2-1,TGTGCCAGCAGACGAGGACAGGGGGCGAGTAATGAGCAGTTCTTC,CASRRGQGASNEQFF
TRBV7-2,.,.,TRBJ1-2,TGTGCCAGCAGCTTAGCGCGGAGACAGACCTATGGCTACACCTTC,CASSLARRQTYGYTF
TRBV12-5,.,.,TRBJ2-2,TGTGCTAGTGGTACCCGCGGACAATCGAACACCGGGGAGCTGTTTTTT,CASGTRGQSNTGELFF
TRBV9,.,medium-sized,TRBJ1-5,TGTGCCAGCAGCGTTGACGGAAGAATACAGCCCCAGCATTTT,CASSVDGRIQPQHF
TRBV9,.,.,TRBJ1-5,TGTGCCAGCAGCGTAGCTGCGGATCAGCCCCAGCATTTT,CASSVAADQPQHF
TRBV6-5,.,.,TRBJ2-7,TGTGCCAGCAGTTTGGCAGCCTCCTACGAGCAGTACTTC,CASSLAASYEQYF
TRBV5-1,.,.,TRBJ2-3,TGCGCCAGCAGCTTGGATCTGGGCACAGATACGCAGTATTTT,CASSLDLGTDTQYF
TRBV4-3,TRBD2,.,TRBJ2-1,TGCGCCAGCAGCCGATCCGGGACTAGCATCTACAATGAGCAGTTCTTC,CASSRSGTSIYNEQFF
TRBV5-5,TRBD1,.,TRBJ1-1,TGTGCCAGCAGCGCCTCCGGGACAGGGTTTACTGAAGCTTTCTTT,CASSASGTGFTEAFF
TRBV5-1,TRBD1,.,TRBJ1-1,TGCGCCAGCACTAGGGACAGGGGGCGGAACACTGAAGCTTTCTTT,CASTRDRGRNTEAFF
TRBV2,TRBD1,once,TRBJ2-6,TGTGCCAGCAATCCGGACAGGGTCTCTGGGGCCAACGTCCTGACTTTC,CASNPDRVSGANVLTF
TRBV9,TRBD2,.,TRBJ2-1,TGTGCCAGCAGCACTTTGGGGTATGGCGGGGGAAGCTCCTACAATGAGCAGTTCTTC,CASSTLGYGGGSSYNEQFF
TRBV7-7,TRBD1,.,TRBJ1-2,TGTGCTAGCAGCTTATATAAGACAGGGGCCAGTTACTATGGCTACACCTTC,CASSLYKTGASYYGYTF
TRBV5-1,TRBD1,few,TRBJ1-3,TGCGCCAGCAGCTCGAGGACAGGGAGTGGAAACACCATATATTTT,CASSSRTGSGNTIYF
TRBV18,TRBD1,.,TRBJ2-7,TGTGCCAGCTCACAGGGGACAGGGGCTCATTACGAGCAGTACTTC,CASSQGTGAHYEQYF
TRBV6-1,TRBD1,once,TRBJ1-4,TGTGCCAGCAGTGATTGGGCAGGGGGTAATGAAAAACTGTTTTTT,CASSDWAGGNEKLFF
TRBV30,.,.,TRBJ1-5,TGTGCCTGGAGTGAAGTGGCAGGTATCGATCAGCCCCAGCATTTT,CAWSEVAGIDQPQHF
TRBV27,.,.,TRBJ2-3,TGTGCCAGCAGTTATGTTGGGGATACGCAGTATTTT,CASSYVGDTQYF
TRBV30,.,once,TRBJ1-6,TGTGCCTGGGCCAAACTACAGGGTTGGAATTCACCCCTCCACTTT,CAWAKLQGWNSPLHF
TRBV2,.,.,TRBJ1-1,TGTGCCAGCAGTGAATATCCCATGATCATCACTGAAGCTTTCTTT,CASSEYPMIITEAFF
TRBV19,TRBD1,.,TRBJ1-6,TGTGCCAGTAGTTACCGGGACAGCCCCCTCCACTTT,CASSYRDSPLHF